This is a list of T cell receptor beta chains from one sample in a study of neurological immune-mediated disorders. One entry per CDR3 protein results from TCRdb running MiXCR on the 5' RACE reads. In the table there are about 44,000 distinct CDR3 sequences, around a fifth of which are singletons. Input material: PBMCs. The receptors shown here come from a man aged 60 to 69 with HTLV-1-associated myelopathy (HAM/TSP). CDR3s include the opening cysteine and the closing phenylalanine or tryptophan. The D gene is left open where the match is weak. Clone sizes are given selectively: once, few, many, or a class where the clone is expanded.

D | J | V | size | DNA | CDR3
TRBD1 | TRBJ2-6 | TRBV18 | few | TGTGCCAGCTCACCACAGCTCGGTAATAGACAGGGGAGCGGGGCCAACGTCCTGACTTTC | CASSPQLGNRQGSGANVLTF
NA | TRBJ2-5 | TRBV7-2 | many | TGTGCCAGCAGCTTAGGAGGGAGAGAGACCCAGTACTTC | CASSLGGRETQYF
NA | TRBJ1-5 | TRBV5-1 | many | TGCGCCAGCAAGGCAAACGATAATAGCAATCAGCCCCAGCATTTT | CASKANDNSNQPQHF
NA | TRBJ2-2 | TRBV6-5 | many | TGTGCCAGCAGTTTGAGGAACACCGGGGAGCTGTTTTTT | CASSLRNTGELFF
NA | TRBJ1-3 | TRBV4-1 | many | TGCGCCAGCAGCCAAGTTCGCACCTCTGGAAACACCATATATTTT | CASSQVRTSGNTIYF
TRBD2 | TRBJ2-1 | TRBV7-8 | many | TGTGCCAGCAGCTTATCTAGCGGGAGACGAACTGAGTTCTTC | CASSLSSGRRTEFF
NA | TRBJ2-1 | TRBV10-3 | NA | TGTGCCATCAGTATCCGTACAGGGTACAATGAGCAGTTCTTC | CAISIRTGYNEQFF
NA | TRBJ2-3 | TRBV29-1 | many | TGCAGCGTTGATACGCCAGGGCCTAGTATAGATACGCAGTATTTT | CSVDTPGPSIDTQYF
NA | TRBJ1-6 | TRBV14 | NA | TGTGCCAGCAGCCAAGATATCACCGGTTCACCCCTCCACTTT | CASSQDITGSPLHF
NA | TRBJ2-7 | TRBV7-9 | few | TGTGCCAGCAGCTATCTTTCCTACGAGCAGTACTTC | CASSYLSYEQYF
TRBD1 | TRBJ1-1 | TRBV12-3/TRBV12-4 | many | TGTGCCAGCAGCTGGACAGGGGGGACTGAAGCTTTCTTT | CASSWTGGTEAFF
NA | TRBJ2-1 | TRBV9 | many | TGTGCCAGCAGCGTCGGGCCGAGCTCCTACAATGAGCAGTTCTTC | CASSVGPSSYNEQFF
NA | TRBJ2-1 | TRBV5-1 | many | TGCGCCAGCAGCTTAGGAACCTACAATGAGCAGTTCTTC | CASSLGTYNEQFF
TRBD1 | TRBJ1-5 | TRBV27 | many | TGTGCCAGCGGATCCACAGGGGCTGGTCAGCCCCAGCATTTT | CASGSTGAGQPQHF
TRBD1 | TRBJ2-7 | TRBV10-3 | many | TGTGCCATCAGTGAGTCAAGGGGGCGCGGTGGTTCCTACGAGCAGTACTTC | CAISESRGRGGSYEQYF
NA | TRBJ1-4 | TRBV5-1 | many | TGCGCCAGCAGCTTGGACCAGTTTAATGAAAAACTGTTTTTT | CASSLDQFNEKLFF
TRBD2 | TRBJ2-1 | TRBV7-2 | many | TGTGCCAGCGGCGGAGGGACTAGCGGGTACAATGAGCAGTTCTTC | CASGGGTSGYNEQFF
NA | TRBJ1-1 | TRBV18 | once | TGTGCCAGCTCACCTACCCTGAACACTGAAGCTTTCTTT | CASSPTLNTEAFF
NA | TRBJ1-1 | TRBV5-1 | NA | TGCGCCAGCAGCTCGACAGTGCGGAACACTGAAGCTTTCTTT | CASSSTVRNTEAFF
NA | TRBJ2-7 | TRBV7-9 | few | TGTGCCAGCAGCTTACCAGCAGGGGCCAACGAGCAGTACTTC | CASSLPAGANEQYF
NA | TRBJ1-5 | TRBV2 | NA | TGTGCCAGCAGACTCGGGCCTGCCCCAAATCAGCCCCAGCATTTT | CASRLGPAPNQPQHF
TRBD2 | TRBJ2-3 | TRBV5-1 | many | TGCGCCAGCAGCTTGGCGACTAGCGGGAGACGTGGGACAGATACGCAGTATTTT | CASSLATSGRRGTDTQYF
NA | TRBJ2-1 | TRBV5-1 | many | TGCGCCAGCAGCTTTATCCGGACTGAGCAGTTCTTC | CASSFIRTEQFF
TRBD1 | TRBJ1-5 | TRBV20-1 | many | TGCAGTGCCGGACAGGGGTTGGGCAATCAGCCCCAGCATTTT | CSAGQGLGNQPQHF
NA | TRBJ2-2 | TRBV5-1 | many | TGCGCCAGCAGCTTCGAATCGGGTCACGGGGAGCTGTTTTTT | CASSFESGHGELFF
NA | TRBJ2-6 | TRBV19 | many | TGTGCCAGTAGTATAGCGGTGCGGAGACAGGTGTCCTCTGGGGCCAACGTCCTGACTTTC | CASSIAVRRQVSSGANVLTF
NA | TRBJ1-2 | TRBV25-1 | many | TGTGCCACTCAAGGGGGGGGCTCGGGGATGGCTGGCTACACCTTC | CATQGGGSGMAGYTF
NA | TRBJ1-1 | TRBV18 | many | TGTGCCAGCTCTGTCGGGGGAGAAGCTTTCTTT | CASSVGGEAFF
TRBD2 | TRBJ2-7 | TRBV2 | many | TGTGCCACTCAGACTAGCGGGAATTACGAGCAGTACTTC | CATQTSGNYEQYF
TRBD2 | TRBJ2-7 | TRBV12-3/TRBV12-4 | many | TGTGCCAGCAGTTTTAGCGGGAGGAGCGACGAGCAGTACTTC | CASSFSGRSDEQYF
NA | TRBJ1-2 | TRBV7-9 | many | TGTGCCAGCAGCTTAGTCGGGGACCTGGGCTACACCTTC | CASSLVGDLGYTF
TRBD2 | TRBJ2-7 | TRBV5-1 | many | TGCGCCAGCAGCCCGACGGGGGGGACCTACGAGCAGTACTTC | CASSPTGGTYEQYF
NA | TRBJ1-1 | TRBV12-3/TRBV12-4 | NA | TGTGCCAGCAGTTTAGGGGGTACTGAATATTTCTTT | CASSLGGTEYFF
NA | TRBJ2-3 | TRBV3-1 | NA | TGTGCCAGCAGCCAGGGACTCCCGAGCACAGATACGCAGTATTTT | CASSQGLPSTDTQYF
NA | TRBJ1-6 | TRBV25-1 | many | TGTGCCAGCAGTGGAGGGGCGGACTATTCACCCCTCCACTTT | CASSGGADYSPLHF
TRBD1 | TRBJ1-5 | TRBV6-1 | many | TGTGCCAGCAGTGAAGGAGTACAGGGGAATCAGCCCCAGCATTTT | CASSEGVQGNQPQHF
TRBD2 | TRBJ2-1 | TRBV5-5 | many | TGTGCCAGCAGCTTGGGACTAGCGGGAGGAGAGCAGTTCTTC | CASSLGLAGGEQFF
NA | TRBJ2-1 | TRBV10-3 | many | TGTGCCATCAGTCCGGGAAAAAGGAATGAGCAGTTCTTC | CAISPGKRNEQFF
TRBD2 | TRBJ2-5 | TRBV29-1 | many | TGCAGCGGGCGACTAGCGGGAGAGGAAGAGACCCAGTACTTC | CSGRLAGEEETQYF
NA | TRBJ2-1 | TRBV7-8 | many | TGTGCCAGCAGCCACCGGCGGAGGGCCGATGAGCAGTTCTTC | CASSHRRRADEQFF
TRBD1 | TRBJ1-1 | TRBV7-9 | many | TGTGCCAGCAGCACCACGGACAGGGTGTATACTGAAGCTTTCTTT | CASSTTDRVYTEAFF
TRBD2 | TRBJ2-7 | TRBV5-1 | NA | TGCGCCAGCAGCTCCGCGGGAGAATACGAGCAGTACTTC | CASSSAGEYEQYF
NA | TRBJ2-5 | TRBV29-1 | NA | TGCAGCGTTGAATATCGTGGTAGGGCTTTGAACTTC | CSVEYRGRALNF
TRBD1 | TRBJ1-3 | TRBV28 | many | TGTGCCAGCAGTGAGAGGACAGGGCGAAACACCATATATTTT | CASSERTGRNTIYF
NA | TRBJ2-7 | TRBV6-1 | many | TGTGCCAGCAGTGGGGGCAGGGGATTGTACGAGCAGTACTTC | CASSGGRGLYEQYF
NA | TRBJ1-2 | TRBV4-1 | many | TGCGCCAGCAGCCAGGTGGGCCGCGATTCTCATGGCTACACCTTC | CASSQVGRDSHGYTF
TRBD1 | TRBJ2-2 | TRBV20-1 | many | TGCAGTGCTTTGCGGGGACAGGGGGCTAGCGGGGAGCTGTTTTTT | CSALRGQGASGELFF
TRBD2 | TRBJ2-2 | TRBV10-3 | many | TGTGCCGTCGCCTCTCGGGGGGACACCGGGGAGCTGTTTTTT | CAVASRGDTGELFF
TRBD1 | TRBJ1-2 | TRBV12-3/TRBV12-4 | many | TGTGCCAGCAGTCGACAGGGGAGGAGTGGCTACACCTTC | CASSRQGRSGYTF
NA | TRBJ1-5 | TRBV12-3/TRBV12-4 | NA | TGTGCCAGCAGTTTGGGAGGGTCCCAGCATTTT | CASSLGGSQHF
TRBD1 | TRBJ2-1 | TRBV29-1 | many | TGCAGCGGGGGACAGAGGAATGAGCAGTTCTTC | CSGGQRNEQFF
TRBD1 | TRBJ1-2 | TRBV6-2/TRBV6-3 | NA | TGTGCCAGCAGTTACCGGGACAGGAGATACCTCGGCTACACCTTC | CASSYRDRRYLGYTF
NA | TRBJ1-1 | TRBV5-1 | many | TGCGCCAGCAGCTTGGGGATGGTGGCAGGGAACACTGAAGCTTTCTTT | CASSLGMVAGNTEAFF
NA | TRBJ2-1 | TRBV20-1 | many | TGCAGTGCTAGGACCGTATACAATGAGCAGTTCTTC | CSARTVYNEQFF
TRBD1 | TRBJ1-1 | TRBV12-3/TRBV12-4 | many | TGTGCCAGCCAACCGGGACAGGTGATTACTGAAGCTTTCTTT | CASQPGQVITEAFF
NA | TRBJ2-7 | TRBV5-1 | many | TGCGCCAGCAGCCCGGATCCGGGACCGGAAGACGAGCAGTACTTC | CASSPDPGPEDEQYF
TRBD1 | TRBJ2-1 | TRBV7-2 | many | TGTGCCAGCAGCTCCCGGGACAGGGCCAATGAGCAGTTCTTC | CASSSRDRANEQFF
NA | TRBJ1-5 | TRBV20-1 | many | TGCAGTGCTAGAGAGCGGGGCAGTCCCAATCAGCCCCAGCATTTT | CSARERGSPNQPQHF
NA | TRBJ1-1 | TRBV5-1 | many | TGCGCCAGCAGATCCGGGGCCATGAACACTGAAGCTTTCTTT | CASRSGAMNTEAFF
NA | TRBJ2-1 | TRBV5-1 | many | TGCGCCAGCAGCCCGGGAGGGGGCCCCTACAATGAGCAGTTCTTC | CASSPGGGPYNEQFF